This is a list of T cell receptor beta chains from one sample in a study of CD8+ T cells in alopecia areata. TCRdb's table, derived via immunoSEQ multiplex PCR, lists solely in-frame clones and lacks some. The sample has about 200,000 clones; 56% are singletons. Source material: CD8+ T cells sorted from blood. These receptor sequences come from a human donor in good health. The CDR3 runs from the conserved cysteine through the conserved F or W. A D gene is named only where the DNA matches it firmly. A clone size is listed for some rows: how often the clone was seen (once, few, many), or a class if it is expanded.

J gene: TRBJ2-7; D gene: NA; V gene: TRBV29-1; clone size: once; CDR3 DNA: TGCAGCGTTGAAGATCAAGGTCAGGAGCAGTACTTC; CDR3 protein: CSVEDQGQEQYF
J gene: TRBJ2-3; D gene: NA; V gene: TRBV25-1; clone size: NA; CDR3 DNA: TGTGCCAGCAGACAAGGAGGAGATACGCAGTATTTT; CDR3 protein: CASRQGGDTQYF
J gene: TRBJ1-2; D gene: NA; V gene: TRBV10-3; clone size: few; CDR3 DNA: TGTGCCATCAGTGAAGAGGGAAACCCTGCTAACTATGGCTACACCTTC; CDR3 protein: CAISEEGNPANYGYTF
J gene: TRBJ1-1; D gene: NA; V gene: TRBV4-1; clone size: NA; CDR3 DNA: TGCGCCAGCAGCCCCTCTCAGCCGTCCACTGAAGCTTTCTTT; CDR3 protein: CASSPSQPSTEAFF
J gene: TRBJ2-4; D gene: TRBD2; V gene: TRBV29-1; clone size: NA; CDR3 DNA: TGCAGCGTTGAGGGGGGGACCGCGAAAAACATTCAGTACTTC; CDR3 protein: CSVEGGTAKNIQYF
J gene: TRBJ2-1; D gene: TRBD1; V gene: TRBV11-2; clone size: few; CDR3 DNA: TGTGCCAGCAGCTTAGCCCGGGACAGGGCATACAATGAGCAGTTCTTC; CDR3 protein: CASSLARDRAYNEQFF
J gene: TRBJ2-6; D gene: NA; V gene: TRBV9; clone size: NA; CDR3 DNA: TGTGCCAGCAGCGTAGAAGGGACTGGGGCCAACGTCCTGACTTTC; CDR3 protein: CASSVEGTGANVLTF
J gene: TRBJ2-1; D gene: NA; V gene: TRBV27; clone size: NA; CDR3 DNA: TGTGCCAGCAGTTTATACAATGAGCAGTTCTTC; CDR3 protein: CASSLYNEQFF
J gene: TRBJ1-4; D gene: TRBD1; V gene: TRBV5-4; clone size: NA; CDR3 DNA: TGTGCCAGCAGCCCTGGACAGGGAAAACTGTTTTTT; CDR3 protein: CASSPGQGKLFF
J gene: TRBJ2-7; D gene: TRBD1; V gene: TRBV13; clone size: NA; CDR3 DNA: TGTGCCAGCAGTCCAAGGGGGCCGACCTACGAGCAGTACTTC; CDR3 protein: CASSPRGPTYEQYF
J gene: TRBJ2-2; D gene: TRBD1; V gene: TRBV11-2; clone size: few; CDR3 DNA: TGTGCCATCGGGACAGGTCCGAACACCGGGGAGCTGTTTTTT; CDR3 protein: CAIGTGPNTGELFF
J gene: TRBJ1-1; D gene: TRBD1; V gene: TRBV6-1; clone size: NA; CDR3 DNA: TGTGCCAGCAGCTTAGGACAGGCTGCTGAAGCTTTCTTT; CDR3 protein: CASSLGQAAEAFF
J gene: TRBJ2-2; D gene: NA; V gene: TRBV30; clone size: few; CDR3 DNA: TGTGCCTGCCCCCGACGGGACACCGGGGAGCTGTTTTTT; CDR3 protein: CACPRRDTGELFF
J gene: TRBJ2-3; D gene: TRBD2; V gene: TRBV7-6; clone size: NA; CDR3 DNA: TGTGCCAGCAGCTTTAAGCGGGGGACGAGCACAGATACGCAGTATTTT; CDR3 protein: CASSFKRGTSTDTQYF
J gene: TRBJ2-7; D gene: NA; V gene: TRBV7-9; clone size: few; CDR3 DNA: TGTGCCAGCAGCTTAGGAGTCGGCCTACCCTACGAGCAGTACTTC; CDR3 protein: CASSLGVGLPYEQYF
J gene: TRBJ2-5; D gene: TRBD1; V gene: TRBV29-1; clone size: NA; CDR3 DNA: TGCAGCGTTGAAGATGGGACAGGTGGTGAGACCCAGTACTTC; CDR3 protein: CSVEDGTGGETQYF
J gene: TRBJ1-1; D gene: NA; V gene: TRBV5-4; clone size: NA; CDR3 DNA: TGTGCCAGCAGCTCAATTATGAACACTGAAGCTTTCTTT; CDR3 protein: CASSSIMNTEAFF
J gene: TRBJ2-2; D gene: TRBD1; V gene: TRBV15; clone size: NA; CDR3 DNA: TGTGCCACCAGCGAGGGACAGGAGAATCCCACCGGGGAGCTGTTTTTT; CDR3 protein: CATSEGQENPTGELFF
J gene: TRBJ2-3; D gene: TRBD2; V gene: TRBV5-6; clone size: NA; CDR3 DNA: TGTGCCAGCAGCTCCCCTAGCGGGGGGGCGGTAGATACGCAGTATTTT; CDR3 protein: CASSSPSGGAVDTQYF
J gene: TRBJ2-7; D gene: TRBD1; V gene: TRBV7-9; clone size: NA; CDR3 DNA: TGTGCCAGCAGCTTTACAGGGGAACACGAGCAGTACTTC; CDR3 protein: CASSFTGEHEQYF
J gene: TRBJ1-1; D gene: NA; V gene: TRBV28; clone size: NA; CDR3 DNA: TGTGCCAGCAGTTTAACACAGGGGAACACTGAAGCTTTCTTT; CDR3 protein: CASSLTQGNTEAFF
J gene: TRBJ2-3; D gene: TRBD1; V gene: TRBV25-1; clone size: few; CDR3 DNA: TGTGCCACCCAGGGGTGGGGACAGAACACAGATACGCAGTATTTT; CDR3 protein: CATQGWGQNTDTQYF
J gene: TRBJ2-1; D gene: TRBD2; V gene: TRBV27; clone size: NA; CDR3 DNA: TGTGCCAGCAGTTTAATATTGGCTAGCGGTTACAATGAGCAGTTCTTC; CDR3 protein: CASSLILASGYNEQFF
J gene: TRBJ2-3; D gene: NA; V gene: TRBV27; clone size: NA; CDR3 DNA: TGTGCCAGCAGTGGGCGGGACACAGATACGCAGTATTTT; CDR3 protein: CASSGRDTDTQYF
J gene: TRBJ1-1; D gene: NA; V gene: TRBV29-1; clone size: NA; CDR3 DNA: TGCAGCGTTGAAGATGGGAACACTGAAGCTTTCTTT; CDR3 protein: CSVEDGNTEAFF
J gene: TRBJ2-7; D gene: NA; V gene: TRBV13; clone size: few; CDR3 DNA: TGTGCCACCCAGACAAGTAGCTCCTACGAGCAGTACTTC; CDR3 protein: CATQTSSSYEQYF
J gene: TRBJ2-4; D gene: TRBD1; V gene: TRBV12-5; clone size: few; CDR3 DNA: TGTGCTAGTGGTTTGGTCCTGAGGACAGGGGGGGACATTCAGTACTTC; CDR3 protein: CASGLVLRTGGDIQYF
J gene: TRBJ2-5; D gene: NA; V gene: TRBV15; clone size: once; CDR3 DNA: TGTGCCACCAGCAGAGATGGCCTAAACCAAGAGACCCAGTACTTC; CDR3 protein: CATSRDGLNQETQYF
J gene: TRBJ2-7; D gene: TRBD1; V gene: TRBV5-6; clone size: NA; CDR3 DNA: TGTGCCAGCAGCCCAAACAGGGGTTGGCACGAGCAGTACTTC; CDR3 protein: CASSPNRGWHEQYF
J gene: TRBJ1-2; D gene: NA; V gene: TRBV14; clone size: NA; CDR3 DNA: TGTGCCAGCAGCCCCGGGGGGGTGAGCGGCTACACCTTC; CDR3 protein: CASSPGGVSGYTF
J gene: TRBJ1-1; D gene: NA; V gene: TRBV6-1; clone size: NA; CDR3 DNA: TGTGCCAGCCTAGAGGGGTGGAACACTGAAGCTTTCTTT; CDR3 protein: CASLEGWNTEAFF
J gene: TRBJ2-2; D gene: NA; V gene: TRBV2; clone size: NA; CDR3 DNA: TGTGCCAGCAGGAAGGACTCCAACACCGGGGAGCTGTTTTTT; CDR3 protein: CASRKDSNTGELFF
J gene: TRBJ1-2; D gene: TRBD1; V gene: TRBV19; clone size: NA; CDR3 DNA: TGTGCCAGTAGGGTAGGGACAGCCTATGGCTACACCTTC; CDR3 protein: CASRVGTAYGYTF
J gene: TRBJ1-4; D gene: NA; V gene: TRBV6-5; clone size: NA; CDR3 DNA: TGTGCCAGCAGTTACATCGACAGCGAAAAACTGTTTTTT; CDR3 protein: CASSYIDSEKLFF
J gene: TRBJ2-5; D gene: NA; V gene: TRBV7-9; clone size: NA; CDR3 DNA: TGTGCCAGCAGCCCACTTGGGGGGTTGGAGACCCAGTACTTC; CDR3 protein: CASSPLGGLETQYF
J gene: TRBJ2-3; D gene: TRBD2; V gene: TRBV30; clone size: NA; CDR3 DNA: TGTGCCTGGCTACTAGCGGGGGGGTCAGATACGCAGTATTTT; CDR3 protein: CAWLLAGGSDTQYF
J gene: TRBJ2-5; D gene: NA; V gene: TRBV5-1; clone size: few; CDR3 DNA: TGCGCCAGCAGCTTGGAAAGGGTCGAGACCCAGTACTTC; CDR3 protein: CASSLERVETQYF
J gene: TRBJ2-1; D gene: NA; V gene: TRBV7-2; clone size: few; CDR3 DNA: TGTGCCAGCAGCTTATACCGCGGGGATCAAAATGAGCAGTTCTTC; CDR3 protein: CASSLYRGDQNEQFF
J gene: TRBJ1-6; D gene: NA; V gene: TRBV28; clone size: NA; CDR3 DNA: TGTGCCAGCAGCCCCGGGGAGGTCTATAATTCACCCCTCCACTTT; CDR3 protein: CASSPGEVYNSPLHF
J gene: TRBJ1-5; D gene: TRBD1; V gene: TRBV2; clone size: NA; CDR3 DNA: TGTGCCAGCAGGGACGGACAGGGTAATCAGCCCCAGCATTTT; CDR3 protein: CASRDGQGNQPQHF
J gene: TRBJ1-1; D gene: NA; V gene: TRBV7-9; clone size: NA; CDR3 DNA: TGTGCCAGCAGCACACCTATAGGAACTGAAGCTTTCTTT; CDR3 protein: CASSTPIGTEAFF
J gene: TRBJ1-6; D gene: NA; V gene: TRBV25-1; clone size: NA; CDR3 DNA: TGTGCCAGCAGTGAATCCTCCGGGGCCCTCCACTTT; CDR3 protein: CASSESSGALHF
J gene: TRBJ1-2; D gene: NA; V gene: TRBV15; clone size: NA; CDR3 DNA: TGTGCCACCAGCAGAGTTGCCGGACTTAACTATGGCTACACCTTC; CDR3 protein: CATSRVAGLNYGYTF
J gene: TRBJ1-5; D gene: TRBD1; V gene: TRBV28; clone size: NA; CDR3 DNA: TGTGCCAGCAGTTCGGACAGGGCCCCCAGCAATCAGCCCCAGCATTTT; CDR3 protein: CASSSDRAPSNQPQHF
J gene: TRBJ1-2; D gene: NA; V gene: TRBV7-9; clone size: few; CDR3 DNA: TGTGCCAGCAGCCCAAGTTTCAGGCCACGTGGCTACACCTTC; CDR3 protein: CASSPSFRPRGYTF
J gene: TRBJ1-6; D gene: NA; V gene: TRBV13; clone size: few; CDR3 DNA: TGTGCCAGCAGCTTAGCCGGACCATCACCCCTCCACTTT; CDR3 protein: CASSLAGPSPLHF
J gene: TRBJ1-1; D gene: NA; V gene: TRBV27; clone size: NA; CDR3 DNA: TGTGCCAGCAGTTTGGGACGAATGAACACTGAAGCTTTCTTT; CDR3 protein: CASSLGRMNTEAFF
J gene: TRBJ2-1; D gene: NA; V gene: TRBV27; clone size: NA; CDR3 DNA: TGTGCCAGCAGTTTGGCTAGCAACGGTGAGCAGTTCTTC; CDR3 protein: CASSLASNGEQFF
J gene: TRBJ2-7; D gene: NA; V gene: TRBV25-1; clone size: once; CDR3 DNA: TGTGCCAGCAGTGGGACAAGCTCCTACGAGCAGTACTTC; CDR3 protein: CASSGTSSYEQYF
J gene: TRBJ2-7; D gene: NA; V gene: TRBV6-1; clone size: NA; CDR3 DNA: TGTGCCAGCAGTCCCGGGACACCGAAGCCCTACGAGCAGTACTTC; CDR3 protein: CASSPGTPKPYEQYF
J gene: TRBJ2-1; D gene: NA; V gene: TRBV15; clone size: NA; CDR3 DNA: TGTGCCACCAGCAGGGTGGATTACAATGAGCAGTTCTTC; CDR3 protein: CATSRVDYNEQFF
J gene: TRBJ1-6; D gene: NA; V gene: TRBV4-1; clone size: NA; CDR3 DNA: TGCGCCAGCAGTGAGACTGAGAGCTCCTATAATTCACCCCTCCACTTT; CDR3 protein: CASSETESSYNSPLHF
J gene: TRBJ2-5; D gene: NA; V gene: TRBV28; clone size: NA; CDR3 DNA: TGTGCCAGCAGTTACGGGGAGACCCAGTACTTC; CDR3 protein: CASSYGETQYF
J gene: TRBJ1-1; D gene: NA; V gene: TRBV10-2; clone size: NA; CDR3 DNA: TGCGCCAGCAGTGGTATGAACACTGAAGCTTTCTTT; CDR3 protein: CASSGMNTEAFF
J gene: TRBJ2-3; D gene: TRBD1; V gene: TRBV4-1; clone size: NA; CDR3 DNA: TGCGCCAGCAGCCCTGGACAGGGGTTGACAGATACGCAGTATTTT; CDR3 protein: CASSPGQGLTDTQYF
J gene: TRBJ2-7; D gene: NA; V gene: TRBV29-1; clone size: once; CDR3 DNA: TGCAGCGTTGAAGTCCAGGGCGAGCAGTACTTC; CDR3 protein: CSVEVQGEQYF
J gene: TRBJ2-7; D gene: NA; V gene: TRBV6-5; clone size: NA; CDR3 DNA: TGTGCCAGCAGTTACGGGGCCGCAGCCTACGAGCAGTACTTC; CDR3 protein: CASSYGAAAYEQYF
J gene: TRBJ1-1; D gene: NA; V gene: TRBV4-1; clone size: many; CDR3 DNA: TGCGCCAGCAGGCAGGGGCTTCTGTACACTGAAGCTTTCTTT; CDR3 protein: CASRQGLLYTEAFF
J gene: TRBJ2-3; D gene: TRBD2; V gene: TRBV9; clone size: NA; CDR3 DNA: TGTGCCAGCAGCCTTTGGACTAGCGGGGGAATCACAGATACGCAGTATTTT; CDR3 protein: CASSLWTSGGITDTQYF